These 12 T cell receptor beta chains came from one sample sequenced in a study of Graves' ophthalmopathy and Graves' hyperthyroidism (dated by TCRdb to 2017 to 2018). Sequencing used an Illumina HiSeq 2000. TCR beta CDR3 regions were amplified from RNA transcripts for repertoire sequencing. The first round was an RT-PCR using HTBI primers with the Qiagen OneStep RT-PCR kit, and this first round was followed by a second-round multiplex PCR, then size selection and purification. The public reads were reanalyzed by TCRdb: fastp trimming at Q25, MiXCR alignment, in-frame beta chains only. Records with the same CDR3 protein are collapsed into one entry carrying the most frequent genes and DNA. This sample gives approximately 150,000 distinct CDR3 sequences in total; about two fifths of them show up just once. The biggest ten clones account for roughly 8.9% of the sample. Sequencing used peripheral blood. All receptors come from a man between 25 and 39 years old with Graves' ophthalmopathy. Donor details come from another sample of the same person, matched by shared clones.

This clonotype was seen repeatedly, ten times or more. This chain uses TRBV6-5 with TRBJ2-5, with D perhaps assigned TRBD1 or TRBD2 (5 bases each). The length of the CDR3 is 15 residues. The V gene's germline CDR1 is MNHEY and CDR2 SVGAGI. Trimming pared 10 bases from V and 5 bases from J, leaving 23 bases between. CDR3 coding DNA: TGTGCCACCCTAAGGGACCCGTCGATGTATGAGACCCAGTACTTC. It translates to CATLRDPSMYETQYF.

This clonotype was recorded once. The V gene is TRBV15, the J gene TRBJ1-1; tentative D call: TRBD1 (6 bases). The germline gives CDR1 LNHNV, CDR2 YYDKDF (reference sequence). The V end lost 1 base, the J end lost 3 bases, and 9 bases lay between the germline ends. This CDR3 comprises 14 residues. The DNA for the CDR3 is TGTGCCACCAGCAGAGGGGCAGGGGACACTGAAGCTTTCTTT. Translation gives CATSRGAGDTEAFF. Together with reference TRBV15 and TRBJ1-1, the CDR3 gives the full variable domain: DAMVIQNPRYQVTQFGKPVTLSCSQTLNHNVMYWYQQKSSQAPKLLFHYYDKDFNNEADTPDNFQSRRPNTSFCFLDIRSPGLGDTAMYLCATSRGAGDTEAFFGQGTRLTVV.

This clonotype occurred many times. The J gene is TRBJ2-7, the V gene TRBV4-3, with TRBD1 matching over 7 bases. Germline-derived CDR1 and CDR2 are LGHNA and YSLEER. The ends lost 3 bases at V and 5 bases at J; junction bases unmatched: 1. This CDR3 comprises 12 residues. The CDR3 bases are TGCGCCAGCAGCCACGACAGGGACGAGCAGTACTTC. Amino acids: CASSHDRDEQYF.

This rearrangement joins TRBV6-2 or TRBV6-3 to TRBJ2-7, with 9 bases aligning to TRBD2. The germline gives CDR1 MNHEY, CDR2 SVGEGT. V was pared by 5 bases and J by 6 bases, with 11 bases of the junction left unmatched. This CDR3 region has 15 residues. This CDR3 reads CASSTNSGSLGEQYF. DNA of the CDR3: TGTGCCAGCAGTACTAATAGCGGGAGTCTCGGCGAGCAGTACTTC.

This clonotype was observed many times. This sequence joins TRBV6-1 and TRBJ1-5; D may be TRBD1 (6 bases). This CDR3 contains 15 residues. Trimming shortened V by 8 bases and J by 7 bases, and 21 bases separated the two germline ends. Germline assignment: CDR1 MNHNS and CDR2 SASEGT. DNA for the CDR3: TGTGCCAGCGGCGAACAGGGTGGTGGAAAACAGCCCCAGCATTTT. Amino acid sequence: CASGEQGGGKQPQHF.

This clonotype was detected a few times. The chain recombines TRBV7-2 with TRBJ2-7; possibly TRBD1 for D (5 bases). Trimming cost V 2 bases and J 5 bases, with 13 bases left between them. In germline, CDR1 is SGHTA, CDR2 FQGNSA. This CDR3 has 14 residues. The CDR3 nucleotides are TGTGCCAGCAGCTTACCCCAGGGTTCCCACGAGCAGTACTTC. Translation gives CASSLPQGSHEQYF.

This clonotype showed up many times. The chain links TRBV29-1 to TRBJ1-2; 10 nucleotides match TRBD1. The length of the CDR3 is 14 residues. Germline assignment: CDR1 SQVTM and CDR2 ANQGSEA. The trim removed 4 bases at V and 6 bases at J, leaving 8 bases unmatched. As DNA, the CDR3 is TGCAGCGTTGCAAAATCCGGGACAGGGGATGGCTACACCTTC. Translated: CSVAKSGTGDGYTF.

This rearrangement joins TRBV6-1 to TRBJ2-2; the D gene is possibly TRBD1 (5 bases). Germline V gene lookup returns CDR1 MNHNS and CDR2 SASEGT. With 6 bases removed from V and 1 base from J, the gap between germline ends came to 15 bases. The CDR3 has 16 amino acids. CDR3 residues: CASRDTGALNTGELFF. Here the CDR3 DNA reads TGTGCCAGCAGAGATACAGGAGCCCTGAACACCGGGGAGCTGTTTTTT.

This clonotype was counted between two and nine times. The chain uses TRBV6-5 and TRBJ1-1, with D tentatively TRBD1 (6 bases). The germline V gene encodes CDR1 MNHEY and CDR2 SVGAGI. Trimming shortened V by 2 bases and J by 6 bases, and 13 bases separated the two germline ends. This CDR3 is 14 amino acids long. The CDR3 DNA follows: TGTGCCAGCAGTTACGGGTCGTCAGGGGCTGAAGCTTTCTTT. The encoded protein is CASSYGSSGAEAFF.

The rearrangement joins TRBV11-2 to TRBJ2-7; D not certain. CDR1 and CDR2 from the germline V gene are SGHAT and FQNNGV. Trimming cost V 1 base and J 3 bases, with 10 bases left between them. CDR3 length: 14 amino acids. This CDR3 reads CASSLVTGIYEQYF. The CDR3, as DNA: TGTGCCAGCAGCTTAGTTACGGGCATCTACGAGCAGTACTTC.

This clonotype was detected many times. V usage is TRBV4-2 and J usage is TRBJ2-7; the D gene is possibly TRBD2 (5 bases). V was clipped by 1 base and J by 3 bases, with 13 bases between them. The CDR3 totals 15 residues. Looked up from germline, CDR1 is LGHNA and CDR2 is YNFKEQ. The CDR3 here is CASSQVGAANYEQYF. DNA for the CDR3: TGTGCCAGCAGCCAAGTCGGAGCGGCGAACTACGAGCAGTACTTC.

V is TRBV6-2 or TRBV6-3 and J is TRBJ1-3, with D possibly matching TRBD1 (5 bases). With 5 bases removed from V and 4 bases from J, the gap between germline ends came to 12 bases. The germline CDR1 and CDR2 sequences are MNHEY and SVGEGT. The CDR3 runs 14 residues. The CDR3 sequence is CASSLGTLGNTIYF. In nucleotides, the CDR3 is TGTGCCAGCAGTCTCGGGACGCTAGGAAACACCATATATTTT.